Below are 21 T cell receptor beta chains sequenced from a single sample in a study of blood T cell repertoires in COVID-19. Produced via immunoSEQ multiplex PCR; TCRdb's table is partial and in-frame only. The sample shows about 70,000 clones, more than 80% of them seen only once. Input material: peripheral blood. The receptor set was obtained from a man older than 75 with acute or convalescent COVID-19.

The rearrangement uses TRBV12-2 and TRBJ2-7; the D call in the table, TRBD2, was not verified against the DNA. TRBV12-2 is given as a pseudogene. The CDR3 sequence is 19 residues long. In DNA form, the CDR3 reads TGTGCAAGTCGCTCCACTAGCGGGAGGCCCCGAACCCTCTCCTACGAGCAGTACTTC. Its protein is CASRSTSGRPRTLSYEQYF.

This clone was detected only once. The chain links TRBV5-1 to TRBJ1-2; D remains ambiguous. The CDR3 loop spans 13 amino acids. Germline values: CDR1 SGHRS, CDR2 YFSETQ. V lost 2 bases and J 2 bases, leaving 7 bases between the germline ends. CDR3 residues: CASSFSGNYGYTF. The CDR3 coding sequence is TGCGCCAGCAGCTTCTCAGGAAACTATGGCTACACCTTC.

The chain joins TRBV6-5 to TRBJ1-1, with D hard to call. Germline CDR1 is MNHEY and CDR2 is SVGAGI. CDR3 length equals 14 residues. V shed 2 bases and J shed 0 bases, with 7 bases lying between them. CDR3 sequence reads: CASSYQFMNTEAFF. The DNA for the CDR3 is TGTGCCAGCAGTTACCAGTTCATGAACACTGAAGCTTTCTTT.

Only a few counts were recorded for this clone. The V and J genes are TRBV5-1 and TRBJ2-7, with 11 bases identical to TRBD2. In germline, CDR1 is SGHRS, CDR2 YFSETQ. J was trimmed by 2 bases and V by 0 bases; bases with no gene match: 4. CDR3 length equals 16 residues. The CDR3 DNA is TGCGCCAGCAGCTTGGGGACTAGCGGGCGAACCTACGAGCAGTACTTC. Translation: CASSLGTSGRTYEQYF.

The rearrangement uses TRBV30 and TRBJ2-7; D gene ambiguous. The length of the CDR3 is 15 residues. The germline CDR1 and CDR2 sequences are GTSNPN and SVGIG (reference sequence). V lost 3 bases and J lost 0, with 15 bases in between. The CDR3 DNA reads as TGTGCCTGGAGGCTAGGTACTTTTCACTCCTACGAGCAGTACTTC. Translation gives CAWRLGTFHSYEQYF.

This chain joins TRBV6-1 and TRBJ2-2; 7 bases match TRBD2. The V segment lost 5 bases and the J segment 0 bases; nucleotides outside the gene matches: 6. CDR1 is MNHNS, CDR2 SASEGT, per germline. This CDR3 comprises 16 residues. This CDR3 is CASSQGLVANTGELFF. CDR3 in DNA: TGTGCCAGCAGTCAAGGACTAGTTGCGAACACCGGGGAGCTGTTTTTT.

Written as DNA, the CDR3 is TGTGCCAGCAGCATCACCCAGACAGGAAACTCGCAGCAGTACTTC. It encodes CASSITQTGNSQQYF. The chain combines TRBV6-2 or TRBV6-3 with TRBJ2-7; perhaps TRBD1 as D (6 bases). Trimming shortened V by 6 bases and J by 8 bases, and 23 bases separated the two germline ends. CDR1 MNHEY and CDR2 SVGEGT come from the germline V gene. The CDR3 has 15 residues.

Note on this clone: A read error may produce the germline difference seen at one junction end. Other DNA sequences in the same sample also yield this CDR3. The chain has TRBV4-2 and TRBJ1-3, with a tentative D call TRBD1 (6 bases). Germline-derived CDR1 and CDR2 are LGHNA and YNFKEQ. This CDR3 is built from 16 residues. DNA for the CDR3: TGTGCCAGCAGTCAAGAGGGACACCTCTCTGGAAACACCATATATTTT. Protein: CASSQEGHLSGNTIYF.

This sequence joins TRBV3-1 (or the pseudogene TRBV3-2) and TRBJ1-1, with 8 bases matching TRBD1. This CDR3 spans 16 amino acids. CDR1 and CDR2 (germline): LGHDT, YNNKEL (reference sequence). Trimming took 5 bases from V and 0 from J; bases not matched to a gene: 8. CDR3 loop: CASSVPGGSMNTEAFF. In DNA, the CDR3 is TGTGCCAGCAGCGTGCCAGGGGGCTCTATGAACACTGAAGCTTTCTTT.

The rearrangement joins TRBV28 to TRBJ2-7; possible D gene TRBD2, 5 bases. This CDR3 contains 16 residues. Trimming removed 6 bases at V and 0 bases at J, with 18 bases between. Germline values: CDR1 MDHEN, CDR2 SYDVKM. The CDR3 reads CASSFGPGLSSYEQYF. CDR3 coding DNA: TGTGCCAGCAGCTTTGGACCCGGACTCTCCTCCTACGAGCAGTACTTC.

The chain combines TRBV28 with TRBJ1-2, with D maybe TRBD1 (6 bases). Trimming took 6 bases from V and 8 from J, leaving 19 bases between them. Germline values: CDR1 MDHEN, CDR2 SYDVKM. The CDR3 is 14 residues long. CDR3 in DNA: TGTGCCAGCAGACCGCCGGTGGGGGCTGAGGGCTACACCTTC. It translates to CASRPPVGAEGYTF.

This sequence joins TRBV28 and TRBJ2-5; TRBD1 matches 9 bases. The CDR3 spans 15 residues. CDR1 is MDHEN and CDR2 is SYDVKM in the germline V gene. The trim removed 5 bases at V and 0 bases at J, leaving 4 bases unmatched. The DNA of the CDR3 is TGTGCCAGCAGTCCAGGGACAGGGTACCAAGAGACCCAGTACTTC. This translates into CASSPGTGYQETQYF.

CDR3 region: CASSLRGTGNGYTF. The CDR3 DNA is TGTGCCAGCAGCTTACGAGGGACAGGGAATGGCTACACCTTC. The chain is built from TRBV7-8 and TRBJ1-2, with TRBD1 matching 9 bases. CDR3 length: 14 residues. The J segment lost 6 bases and the V segment lost 2 bases, leaving 4 bases of the junction unmatched. From germline, CDR1 is SGHVS and CDR2 FQNEAQ. Variable domain in full (rest from reference TRBV7-8 and TRBJ1-2): GAGVSQSPRYKVAKRGQDVALRCDPISGHVSLFWYQQALGQGPEFLTYFQNEAQLDKSGLPSDRFFAERPEGSVSTLKIQRTQQEDSAVYLCASSLRGTGNGYTFGSGTRLTVV.

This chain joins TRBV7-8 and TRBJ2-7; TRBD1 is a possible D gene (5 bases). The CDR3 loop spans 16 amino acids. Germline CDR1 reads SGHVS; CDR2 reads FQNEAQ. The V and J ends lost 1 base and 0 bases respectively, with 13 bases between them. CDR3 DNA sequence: TGTGCCAGCAGCTTAGAGGACACCCTAACCTCCTACGAGCAGTACTTC. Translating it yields CASSLEDTLTSYEQYF.

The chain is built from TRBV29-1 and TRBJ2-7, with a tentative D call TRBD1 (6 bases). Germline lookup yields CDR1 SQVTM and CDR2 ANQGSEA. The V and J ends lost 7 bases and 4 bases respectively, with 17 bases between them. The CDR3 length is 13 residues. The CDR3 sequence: CSAYRESGYEQYF. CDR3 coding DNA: TGCAGCGCCTACAGGGAAAGCGGTTACGAGCAGTACTTC.

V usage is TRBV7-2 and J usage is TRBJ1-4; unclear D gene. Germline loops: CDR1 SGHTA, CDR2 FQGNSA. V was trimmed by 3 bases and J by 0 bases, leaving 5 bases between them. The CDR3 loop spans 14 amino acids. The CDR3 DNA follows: TGTGCCAGCAGCTTCGGGACAACTAATGAAAAACTGTTTTTT. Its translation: CASSFGTTNEKLFF.

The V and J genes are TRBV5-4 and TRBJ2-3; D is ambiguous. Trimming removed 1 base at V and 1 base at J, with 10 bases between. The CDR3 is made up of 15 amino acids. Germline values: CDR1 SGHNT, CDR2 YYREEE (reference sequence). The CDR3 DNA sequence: TGTGCCAGCAGCTTGTCCACCCCGGGCACAGATACGCAGTATTTT. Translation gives CASSLSTPGTDTQYF. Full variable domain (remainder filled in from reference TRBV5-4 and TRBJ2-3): ETGVTQSPTHLIKTRGQQVTLRCSSQSGHNTVSWYQQALGQGPQFIFQYYREEENGRGNFPPRFSGLQFPNYSSELNVNALELDDSALYLCASSLSTPGTDTQYFGPGTRLTVL.

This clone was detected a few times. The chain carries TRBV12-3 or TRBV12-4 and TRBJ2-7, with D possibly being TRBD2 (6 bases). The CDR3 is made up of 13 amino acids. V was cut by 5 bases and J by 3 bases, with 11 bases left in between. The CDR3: CASSQGGVYEQYF. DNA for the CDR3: TGTGCCAGCAGTCAAGGCGGGGTCTACGAGCAGTACTTC.

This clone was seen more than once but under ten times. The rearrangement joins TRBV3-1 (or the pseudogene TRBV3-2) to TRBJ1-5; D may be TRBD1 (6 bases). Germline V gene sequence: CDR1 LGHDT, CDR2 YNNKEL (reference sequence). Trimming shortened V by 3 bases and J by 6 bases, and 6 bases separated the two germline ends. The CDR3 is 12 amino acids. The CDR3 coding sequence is TGTGCCAGCAGCCACAGGGGTCAGCCCCAGCATTTT. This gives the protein CASSHRGQPQHF.

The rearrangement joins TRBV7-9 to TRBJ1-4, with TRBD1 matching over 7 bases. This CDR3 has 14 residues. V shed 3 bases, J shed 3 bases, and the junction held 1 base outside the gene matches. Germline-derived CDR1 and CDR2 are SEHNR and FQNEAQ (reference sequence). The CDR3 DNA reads TGTGCCAGCAGCTTGGGACAGCCTAATGAAAAACTGTTTTTT. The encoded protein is CASSLGQPNEKLFF.

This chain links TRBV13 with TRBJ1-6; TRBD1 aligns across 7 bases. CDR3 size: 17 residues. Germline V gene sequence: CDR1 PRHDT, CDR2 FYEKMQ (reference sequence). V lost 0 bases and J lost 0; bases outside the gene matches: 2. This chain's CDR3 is CASSLGDRSSYNSPLHF. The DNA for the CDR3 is TGTGCCAGCAGCTTAGGGGACAGGAGCTCCTATAATTCACCCCTCCACTTT. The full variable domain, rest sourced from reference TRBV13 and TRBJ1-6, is AAGVIQSPRHLIKEKRETATLKCYPIPRHDTVYWYQQGPGQDPQFLISFYEKMQSDKGSIPDRFSAQQFSDYHSELNMSSLELGDSALYFCASSLGDRSSYNSPLHFGNGTRLTVT.